Below, 25 T cell receptor beta chains from the same sample are listed, as sequenced in a study of shared clonotypes between healthy human individuals. Measured with immunoSEQ multiplex PCR; TCRdb has only the in-frame clones, and not every one. The data show millions of clones, with approximately 95% seen just once and under 0.45% held by the top ten. The sequenced sample consisted of naive CD4+ T cells from PBMCs. The sample's subset: CD45RA+ positively selected. The source of these receptors is a man younger than 35 in good health. Some clones in this sample may be carry-over from other donors' samples.

This chain joins TRBV7-2 and TRBJ2-1; D may correspond to TRBD1 or TRBD2 (5 bases each). With 5 bases removed from V and 8 bases from J, the gap between germline ends came to 16 bases. The CDR3 contains 14 residues. Germline CDR1 reads SGHTA; CDR2 reads FQGNSA. The CDR3 spells CASSPGREVHEQFF. The CDR3 coding sequence is TGTGCCAGCAGCCCGGGACGGGAAGTCCATGAGCAGTTCTTC. The full variable domain, its missing parts supplied by reference TRBV7-2 and TRBJ2-1, is GAGVSQSPSNKVTEKGKDVELRCDPISGHTALYWYRQSLGQGLEFLIYFQGNSAPDKSGLPSDRFSAERTGGSVSTLTIQRTQQEDSAVYLCASSPGREVHEQFFGPGTRLTVL.

The chain's CDR3 is CASSLESPQGEQFF. The CDR3 DNA sequence: TGTGCCAGCAGCTTAGAGTCCCCCCAGGGGGAGCAGTTCTTC. This chain uses TRBV7-9 with TRBJ2-1, with D perhaps TRBD1 (6 bases). CDR3 length equals 14 residues. V was clipped by 1 base and J by 10 bases, with 14 bases between them. Looked up from germline, CDR1 is SEHNR and CDR2 is FQNEAQ (reference sequence).

This rearrangement joins TRBV6-5 to TRBJ1-1; the D gene is possibly TRBD1 (6 bases). Germline V gene lookup returns CDR1 MNHEY and CDR2 SVGAGI. The CDR3 runs to 15 residues. Trimming removed 5 bases from V and 11 bases from J, with 24 bases in between. In DNA, the CDR3 is TGTGCCAGCAGTACCCCCGGGGGGCCCTCGTTTGTGGCTTTCTTT. It codes for CASSTPGGPSFVAFF.

V and J are TRBV4-1 and TRBJ2-1; TRBD1 aligns across 9 bases. This CDR3 is built from 15 residues. Trimming cost V 6 bases and J 7 bases; bases outside gene matches: 10. The germline V gene encodes CDR1 MGHRA and CDR2 YSYEKL. CDR3 in DNA: TGCGCCAGCAGGTCACAGGGGGCGCGGGGGAATGAGCAGTTCTTC. It translates to CASRSQGARGNEQFF.

This clone was seen once. The V and J genes are TRBV5-1 and TRBJ1-4, with D perhaps TRBD1 (5 bases). Germline CDR1 SGHRS, CDR2 YFSETQ. This CDR3 is built from 16 residues. The V and J ends lost 0 bases and 3 bases respectively, with 12 bases between them. DNA of the CDR3: TGCGCCAGCAGCTTGGGACAGACCTCCCCTAATGAAAAACTGTTTTTT. Translation: CASSLGQTSPNEKLFF. Supplemented by reference TRBV5-1 and TRBJ1-4, the full variable domain reads KAGVTQTPRYLIKTRGQQVTLSCSPISGHRSVSWYQQTPGQGLQFLFEYFSETQRNKGNFPGRFSGRQFSNSRSEMNVSTLELGDSALYLCASSLGQTSPNEKLFFGSGTQLSVL.

The rearrangement uses TRBV28 and TRBJ2-7; 7 bases align to TRBD2. V dropped 7 bases and J dropped 2; count of bases not matched to a gene: 8. This CDR3 region has 14 residues. Germline V gene sequence: CDR1 MDHEN, CDR2 SYDVKM. This chain's CDR3 is CASTVGGKTYEQYF. As DNA, the CDR3 is TGTGCCAGCACCGTCGGGGGGAAAACCTACGAGCAGTACTTC.

The genes are TRBV2 and TRBJ2-7; D may be TRBD2 (6 bases). Germline V gene lookup returns CDR1 SNHLY and CDR2 FYNNEI. V lost 3 bases and J 3 bases, leaving 15 bases between the germline ends. The CDR3 extends over 15 amino acids. The CDR3 DNA reads as TGTGCCAGCAGTGAGTGGAGGGTTGCCGACTACGAGCAGTACTTC. It translates to CASSEWRVADYEQYF. The whole variable domain, filled in from reference TRBV2 and TRBJ2-7, reads EPEVTQTPSHQVTQMGQEVILRCVPISNHLYFYWYRQILGQKVEFLVSFYNNEISEKSEIFDDQFSVERPDGSNFTLKIRSTKLEDSAMYFCASSEWRVADYEQYFGPGTRLTVT.

In its sample, this clone was seen once. The chain couples TRBV19 to TRBJ2-7, with 9 bases matching TRBD1. The J segment lost 6 bases and the V segment lost 10 bases, leaving 7 bases of the junction unmatched. CDR1 LNHDA and CDR2 SQIVND come from the germline V gene (reference sequence). The CDR3 runs 12 residues. The DNA for the CDR3 is TGTGCCACCAGGGACAGGGAGATCGAGCAGTACTTC. Translating it yields CATRDREIEQYF. Supplemented by reference TRBV19 and TRBJ2-7, the full variable domain reads DGGITQSPKYLFRKEGQNVTLSCEQNLNHDAMYWYRQDPGQGLRLIYYSQIVNDFQKGDIAEGYSVSREKKESFPLTVTSAQKNPTAFYLCATRDREIEQYFGPGTRLTVT.

The chain uses TRBV28 and TRBJ1-3, with TRBD1 matching 11 bases. J gave up 0 bases and V 6 bases, and 4 bases lay outside the gene matches. This CDR3 has 16 residues. Germline-derived CDR1 and CDR2 are MDHEN and SYDVKM. The CDR3 sequence is CASRPDRGHSGNTIYF. As DNA, the CDR3 is TGTGCCAGCAGACCGGACAGGGGGCACTCTGGAAACACCATATATTTT.

V is TRBV7-2 and J is TRBJ2-7; unclear D gene. Germline V CDR1 and CDR2: SGHTA, FQGNSA. The germline V and J ends were trimmed by 1 base and 6 bases, with 13 bases remaining between them. The CDR3 extends over 14 amino acids. CDR3 sequence: CASSLGAPVPEQYF. The CDR3 coding sequence is TGTGCCAGCAGCTTAGGGGCCCCGGTCCCCGAGCAGTACTTC.

J is TRBJ2-2 and V is TRBV5-1; D possibly corresponds to TRBD1 (5 bases). Germline loops: CDR1 SGHRS, CDR2 YFSETQ. The CDR3 has 17 residues. Trimming removed 0 bases from V and 6 bases from J, with 18 bases in between. The CDR3 loop reads CASSLGQGTFSAGELFF. As DNA, the CDR3 is TGCGCCAGCAGCTTGGGCCAGGGCACGTTCAGCGCCGGGGAGCTGTTTTTT. The full variable domain, its missing parts supplied by reference TRBV5-1 and TRBJ2-2, is KAGVTQTPRYLIKTRGQQVTLSCSPISGHRSVSWYQQTPGQGLQFLFEYFSETQRNKGNFPGRFSGRQFSNSRSEMNVSTLELGDSALYLCASSLGQGTFSAGELFFGEGSRLTVL.

This chain links TRBV10-3 with TRBJ2-4, with D unclear. V lost 3 bases to trimming and J lost 3 bases, with 6 bases between them. The CDR3 length is 13 residues. The germline CDR1 and CDR2 sequences are ENHRY and SYGVKD. CDR3 in DNA: TGTGCCATCAGTGACAGTCACAAAAACATTCAGTACTTC. It specifies CAISDSHKNIQYF.

CDR3 nucleotides: TGTGCCAGCAGTGAGGGGCGGGTGAGGGGCGCTTTCTTT. It codes for CASSEGRVRGAFF. The V call is TRBV6-1, the J call TRBJ1-1; D might be TRBD1 (5 bases). The CDR3 spans 13 residues. V gave up 3 bases and J gave up 11 bases, with 16 bases separating them. CDR1 MNHNS and CDR2 SASEGT come from the germline V gene.

With regard to this clone: Additional DNA sequences in this sample encode the identical CDR3. The gene calls are TRBV2 and TRBJ1-5; D unclear. CDR1 SNHLY and CDR2 FYNNEI come from the germline V gene. The CDR3 is 13 residues long. Trimming stripped 4 bases from V and 5 bases from J, with 9 bases between. CDR3 protein: CASSGGLDQPQHF. CDR3 sequence (DNA): TGTGCCAGCAGTGGGGGTCTCGATCAGCCCCAGCATTTT. The whole variable domain, filled in from reference TRBV2 and TRBJ1-5, reads EPEVTQTPSHQVTQMGQEVILRCVPISNHLYFYWYRQILGQKVEFLVSFYNNEISEKSEIFDDQFSVERPDGSNFTLKIRSTKLEDSAMYFCASSGGLDQPQHFGDGTRLSIL.

The chain employs TRBV4-3 and TRBJ2-2; 7 bases match TRBD2. The CDR3 extends over 16 amino acids. V shed 0 bases, J shed 8 bases, and the junction held 9 bases outside the gene matches. Germline assignment: CDR1 LGHNA and CDR2 YSLEER. CDR3 nucleotides: TGCGCCAGCAGCCAAGATCGGGGCGGGAGACCGGGGGAGCTGTTTTTT. Translated: CASSQDRGGRPGELFF.

V and J are TRBV5-1 and TRBJ1-2; D may be TRBD1 (5 bases). The CDR3 runs to 14 residues. V lost 0 bases and J lost 3, with 9 bases in between. CDR1 and CDR2 (germline): SGHRS, YFSETQ. Here the CDR3 DNA reads TGCGCCAGCAGCTTGGTTCGGGGGGACTATGGCTACACCTTC. Protein product: CASSLVRGDYGYTF.

This chain joins TRBV6-6 and TRBJ2-3; TRBD1 is a possible D gene (5 bases). Germline V gene data show CDR1 as MNHNY and CDR2 as SVGAGI (reference sequence). V shed 8 bases and J shed 0 bases, with 9 bases lying between them. This CDR3 spans 13 amino acids. The DNA for the CDR3 is TGTGCCAGCCGACAGACTAGCACAGATACGCAGTATTTT. It translates to CASRQTSTDTQYF.

This clone was observed once. The same CDR3 is also encoded by other DNA sequences in this sample. The CDR3 loop reads CASSPREVSGANVLTF. In DNA, the CDR3 is TGTGCCAGCTCCCCTCGGGAGGTCTCTGGGGCCAACGTCCTGACTTTC. The genes are TRBV18 and TRBJ2-6, with 7 bases that match TRBD2. The V segment lost 6 bases and the J segment 0 bases; nucleotides outside the gene matches: 5. The V gene's germline CDR1 is KGHSH and CDR2 LQKENI. This CDR3 is 16 amino acids long.

The chain uses TRBV18 and TRBJ2-1, with unresolved D. The germline V gene has CDR1 KGHSH and CDR2 LQKENI. The V end lost 1 base, the J end lost 4 bases, and 5 bases lay between the germline ends. The CDR3 sequence is 13 residues long. The CDR3 DNA reads as TGTGCCAGCTCACCACTGCAGTACAATGAGCAGTTCTTC. It is translated as CASSPLQYNEQFF.

The V call is TRBV9, the J call TRBJ2-1; 7 nucleotides agree with TRBD2. CDR3 length: 15 amino acids. Trimming removed 4 bases from V and 8 bases from J; junction bases left unmatched: 12. CDR1 is SGDLS and CDR2 is YYNGEE in the germline V gene. The CDR3 reads CASSSNGGSWDEQFF. CDR3 DNA: TGTGCCAGCAGCTCCAACGGCGGGAGTTGGGATGAGCAGTTCTTC.

The CDR3 here is CASSLVDRGELFF. As DNA, the CDR3 is TGTGCCAGCAGCTTAGTCGATCGCGGGGAGCTGTTTTTT. The chain combines TRBV11-3 with TRBJ2-2; D uncertain. The CDR3 runs 13 residues. V was clipped by 1 base and J by 7 bases, with 7 bases between them. Germline CDR1 and CDR2: SGHNT and YENEEA.

The rearrangement uses TRBV5-6 and TRBJ1-3; D gene ambiguous. From germline, CDR1 is SGHDT and CDR2 YYEEEE. Trimming took off 1 base at V and 0 bases at J, with 5 bases between the two ends. CDR3 length equals 14 residues. CDR3 sequence reads: CASSLSSSGNTIYF. Here the CDR3 DNA reads TGTGCCAGCAGCTTGAGTTCCTCTGGAAACACCATATATTTT.

The chain couples TRBV28 to TRBJ1-2, with TRBD1 as a possible D gene (5 bases). This CDR3 spans 12 amino acids. Trimming cost V 7 bases and J 7 bases, with 13 bases left between them. Germline CDR1 and CDR2: MDHEN and SYDVKM. The CDR3 is CASNERGVGYTF. The CDR3 region has the DNA TGTGCCAGCAACGAACGGGGGGTTGGCTACACCTTC.

In the case of this clone: The conserved phenylalanine or tryptophan is not found at the CDR3 terminus, so this likely reflects a read error. No DNA is shown, since the ends of the CDR3 on it are uncertain; the CDR3 is the one TCRdb lists. J is TRBJ2-7 and V is TRBV28; the table's D call, TRBD1, has no DNA check behind it. Inclusive of both ends, the CDR3 amounts to 10 amino acids. In germline, CDR1 is MDHEN, CDR2 SYDVKM. CDR3: CASSLRLTSP.

The rearrangement joins TRBV30 to TRBJ2-3; D remains unclear. Germline V gene data show CDR1 as GTSNPN and CDR2 as SVGIG (reference sequence). The V and J ends lost 0 bases and 6 bases respectively, with 19 bases between them. The CDR3 runs 16 residues. The CDR3 spells CAWSVGAVGAWDTQYF. In nucleotides, the CDR3 is TGTGCCTGGAGTGTAGGTGCGGTAGGAGCGTGGGATACGCAGTATTTT.